This record looks at one T cell receptor beta chain sequence and its context. The record originates from a study of OX40 agonist ivuxolimab in advanced cancers. Assay used: immunoSEQ multiplex PCR; TCRdb lists only in-frame clones, some missing. This sample has tens of thousands of clones; 89% occur once, and the top ten carry around 43%. The CDR3 extends over 16 amino acids. Germline V CDR1 and CDR2: SGHDT, YYEEEE. V dropped 3 bases and J dropped 4 bases, with 20 bases sitting between them. The sequencing used CD4+ or CD8+ T cells sorted from blood, collected in a trial of the OX40 agonist ivuxolimab. This chain joins TRBV5-6 and TRBJ2-7; D is uncertain. The TCR comes from an adult with an advanced solid tumor such as melanoma, head and neck, liver or kidney cancer. CDR3 residues: CASSSETSHGPYEQYF. The CDR3, as DNA: TGTGCCAGCAGCTCCGAGACATCTCACGGACCTTACGAGCAGTACTTC.